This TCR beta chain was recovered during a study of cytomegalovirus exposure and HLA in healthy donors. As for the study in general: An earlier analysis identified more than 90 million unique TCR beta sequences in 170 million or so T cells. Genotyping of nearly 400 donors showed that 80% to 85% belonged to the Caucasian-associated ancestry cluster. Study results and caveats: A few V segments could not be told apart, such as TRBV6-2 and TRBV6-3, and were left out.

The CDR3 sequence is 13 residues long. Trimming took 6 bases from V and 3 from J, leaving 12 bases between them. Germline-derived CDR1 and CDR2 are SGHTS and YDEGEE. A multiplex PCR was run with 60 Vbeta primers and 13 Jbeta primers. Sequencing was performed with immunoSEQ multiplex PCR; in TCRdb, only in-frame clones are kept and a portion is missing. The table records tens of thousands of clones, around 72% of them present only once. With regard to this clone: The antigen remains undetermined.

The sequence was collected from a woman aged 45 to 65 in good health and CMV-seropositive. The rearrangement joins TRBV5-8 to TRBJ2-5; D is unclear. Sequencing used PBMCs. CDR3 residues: CASTKREKETQYF. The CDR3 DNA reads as TGTGCCAGCACCAAGCGAGAGAAAGAGACCCAGTACTTC. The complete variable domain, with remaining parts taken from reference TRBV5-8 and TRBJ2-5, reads EAGVTQSPTHLIKTRGQQATLRCSPISGHTSVYWYQQALGLGLQFLLWYDEGEERNRGNFPPRFSGRQFPNYSSELNVNALELEDSALYLCASTKREKETQYFGPGTRLLVL.